This T cell receptor beta chain was retrieved from a study of blood T cell repertoires in COVID-19. Overall study context: From the United States, Italy and Spain came samples of acute and convalescent COVID-19.

TCRdb's copy holds only in-frame clones and misses some; the assay was immunoSEQ multiplex PCR. The sample includes roughly 99,000 clones, around nine tenths of them seen just once. The CDR3 is 14 residues long. CDR1 and CDR2 (germline): SEHNR, FQNEAQ (reference sequence). After removal of 1 base from V and 1 base from J, the junction contained 0 bases not matched to a gene. The rearrangement joins TRBV7-9 to TRBJ1-2; 7 bases are shared with TRBD1. The sequenced sample was peripheral blood. The receptor was derived from a woman aged 25 to 39 with acute or convalescent COVID-19. CDR3 amino acids: CASSLGDSNYGYTF. CDR3 in DNA: TGTGCCAGCAGCTTAGGGGACAGTAACTATGGCTACACCTTC.